This TCR beta chain was sequenced for a study of radiotherapy plus CTLA-4 blockade in lung cancer. It was focal radiation plus CTLA-4 blockade with ipilimumab that patients with chemo-refractory metastatic non-small-cell lung cancer received. TCRdb keeps only in-frame clones here, not all; method: immunoSEQ multiplex PCR. Of 50,000 to 70,000 clones listed, 70% to 80% are singletons. V shed 1 base, J shed 0 bases, and the junction held 3 bases outside the gene matches. CDR1 is SGHAT, CDR2 FQNNGV, per germline. This CDR3 comprises 15 residues. The source was peripheral blood, collected from a patient treated with radiotherapy plus ipilimumab. The TCR was taken from a human donor with non-small cell lung cancer who had a partial response to radiotherapy plus ipilimumab. The chain is built from TRBV11-2 and TRBJ2-7; 7 bases agree with TRBD2. CDR3 residues: CASSLGGGSSYEQYF. CDR3 nucleotides: TGTGCCAGCAGCTTAGGTGGCGGGAGCTCCTACGAGCAGTACTTC.